The rows below give T cell receptor beta chains drawn from one sample of a study of regulatory T cells in long-lasting Graves disease. MiXCR, applied by TCRdb to the multiplex PCR reads, yields one record per CDR3 protein. The repertoire holds 600,000 to 800,000 distinct CDR3 sequences, around 30% seen once, with 42% in the top ten. The material sequenced was peripheral blood mononuclear cells (PBMCs), taken when the disease was refractory, from a patient treated with antithyroid drugs. These receptors originate from a female donor with Graves disease. Both conserved end residues are part of each CDR3. A D gene is named only where the DNA matches it firmly. Clone size, where shown, is once, few, many, or a class for clones that have expanded.

J gene: TRBJ1-6
clone size: NA
V gene: TRBV9
D gene: NA
CDR3 DNA: TGTGCCAGCAGCGTAAAGGGAGGGTATAATTCACCCCTCCACTTT
CDR3 protein: CASSVKGGYNSPLHF

J gene: TRBJ1-5
clone size: NA
V gene: TRBV15
D gene: NA
CDR3 DNA: TGTGCCACCAGCATCGGGCCGGTAAATCAGCCCCAGCATTTT
CDR3 protein: CATSIGPVNQPQHF

J gene: TRBJ2-5
clone size: NA
V gene: TRBV2
D gene: TRBD2
CDR3 DNA: TGTGCCAGCAGTGTGGCGGGGGTAGTCCAGACCCAGTACTTC
CDR3 protein: CASSVAGVVQTQYF

J gene: TRBJ2-7
clone size: many
V gene: TRBV2
D gene: TRBD1
CDR3 DNA: TGTGCCAGCAGTGAAGACAGGGGGACCTACGAGCAGTACTTC
CDR3 protein: CASSEDRGTYEQYF

J gene: TRBJ2-7
clone size: NA
V gene: TRBV7-6
D gene: NA
CDR3 DNA: TGTGCCAGCAGCTTCAAAGCGGGCGCTTACGAGCAGTACTTC
CDR3 protein: CASSFKAGAYEQYF

J gene: TRBJ2-1
clone size: NA
V gene: TRBV10-3
D gene: NA
CDR3 DNA: TGTGCCATCAGAATCGGGGACTCTAAGTGGGATGAGCAGTTCTTC
CDR3 protein: CAIRIGDSKWDEQFF

J gene: TRBJ2-1
clone size: NA
V gene: TRBV24-1
D gene: TRBD2
CDR3 DNA: TGTGCCACCAGTGACCGTAGCGGGAGGGCCATTAATGAGCAGTTCTTC
CDR3 protein: CATSDRSGRAINEQFF

J gene: TRBJ1-5
clone size: few
V gene: TRBV12-3/TRBV12-4
D gene: NA
CDR3 DNA: TGTGCCAGCAGTGCTGACCCCCGGGAGTTCGGGAATTTT
CDR3 protein: CASSADPREFGNF

J gene: TRBJ1-4
clone size: NA
V gene: TRBV6-1
D gene: TRBD1
CDR3 DNA: TGTGCCAGCAGGGTACAGGGGGCAACTAATGAAAAACTGTTTTTT
CDR3 protein: CASRVQGATNEKLFF

J gene: TRBJ1-2
clone size: NA
V gene: TRBV10-3
D gene: TRBD1
CDR3 DNA: TGTGCCATCAGTGAACGGACAGGGGACGTTGGCTACACCTTC
CDR3 protein: CAISERTGDVGYTF

J gene: TRBJ2-7
clone size: few
V gene: TRBV28
D gene: NA
CDR3 DNA: TGTGCCAGCAGCTTGCCAGTGTACGAGCAGTACTTC
CDR3 protein: CASSLPVYEQYF

J gene: TRBJ2-2
clone size: few
V gene: TRBV19
D gene: NA
CDR3 DNA: TGTGCCAGTAGTATTGTAGCGGCGAACACCGGGGAGCTGTTTTTT
CDR3 protein: CASSIVAANTGELFF

J gene: TRBJ2-7
clone size: few
V gene: TRBV12-3/TRBV12-4
D gene: NA
CDR3 DNA: TGTGCCAGCAGTTTAGTAGACGACGAGCAGTACTTC
CDR3 protein: CASSLVDDEQYF

J gene: TRBJ1-6
clone size: many
V gene: TRBV28
D gene: NA
CDR3 DNA: TGTGCCAGCAGTTTTTTAGCAGGGGCAAATAATTCACCCCTCCACTTT
CDR3 protein: CASSFLAGANNSPLHF

J gene: TRBJ2-5
clone size: NA
V gene: TRBV18
D gene: TRBD2
CDR3 DNA: TGTGCCAGCTCACCACCGCGGAGCGGGAGTGAGAAGACCCAGTACTTC
CDR3 protein: CASSPPRSGSEKTQYF

J gene: TRBJ1-6
clone size: NA
V gene: TRBV25-1
D gene: NA
CDR3 DNA: TGTGCCAGCAGTGATGGGGCCTCACCCCTCCACTTT
CDR3 protein: CASSDGASPLHF

J gene: TRBJ1-5
clone size: NA
V gene: TRBV7-9
D gene: NA
CDR3 DNA: TGTGCCAGCAGCTTAGAGAGGGGATGGTCCGGTGGCAATCAGCCCCAGCATTTT
CDR3 protein: CASSLERGWSGGNQPQHF

J gene: TRBJ1-1
clone size: NA
V gene: TRBV15
D gene: NA
CDR3 DNA: TGTGCCACCAGCAGAGATCGGGGCGTGAACACTGAAGCTTTCTTT
CDR3 protein: CATSRDRGVNTEAFF

J gene: TRBJ2-7
clone size: few
V gene: TRBV2
D gene: NA
CDR3 DNA: TGTGCCAGCAGTGAAGCGCTCCCCGGGGGAGTAGAGGACGAGCAGTACTTC
CDR3 protein: CASSEALPGGVEDEQYF

J gene: TRBJ1-2
clone size: NA
V gene: TRBV7-9
D gene: NA
CDR3 DNA: TGTGCCAGCAGCTTGGACAGCGCCTACCGGGACACCTTC
CDR3 protein: CASSLDSAYRDTF

J gene: TRBJ2-2
clone size: NA
V gene: TRBV11-2
D gene: TRBD2
CDR3 DNA: TGTGCCAGCAGCTTCGCGGGGGGAGGAGGCGGGGAGCTGTTTTTT
CDR3 protein: CASSFAGGGGGELFF

J gene: TRBJ2-5
clone size: NA
V gene: TRBV27
D gene: NA
CDR3 DNA: TGTGCCAGCAGTTTGAGTTGGAGGAACGGGACTGAAAAAGAGACCCAGTACTTC
CDR3 protein: CASSLSWRNGTEKETQYF

J gene: TRBJ2-2
clone size: few
V gene: TRBV6-1
D gene: TRBD2
CDR3 DNA: TGTGCCAGCAGCACCTTTAGCGGGAGTAACACCGGGGAGCTGTTTTTT
CDR3 protein: CASSTFSGSNTGELFF

J gene: TRBJ2-7
clone size: few
V gene: TRBV20-1
D gene: TRBD2
CDR3 DNA: TGCAGTGCTAGCTCGCCGAGCGGGAGGAGCGACGAGCAGTACTTC
CDR3 protein: CSASSPSGRSDEQYF

J gene: TRBJ2-5
clone size: many
V gene: TRBV6-1
D gene: NA
CDR3 DNA: TGTGCCAGCAGGGCCCTAGGGGCAGGAAGGGAGACCCAGTACTTC
CDR3 protein: CASRALGAGRETQYF

J gene: TRBJ2-7
clone size: NA
V gene: TRBV12-3/TRBV12-4
D gene: TRBD2
CDR3 DNA: TGTGCCAGCAGCCAGCGGGAGCGGTCCTACGAGCAGTACTTC
CDR3 protein: CASSQRERSYEQYF

J gene: TRBJ2-6
clone size: few
V gene: TRBV5-1
D gene: NA
CDR3 DNA: TGCGCCAGCAGCTTGTATGGGGCCAACGTCCTGACTTTC
CDR3 protein: CASSLYGANVLTF

J gene: TRBJ1-6
clone size: NA
V gene: TRBV5-4
D gene: TRBD1
CDR3 DNA: TGTGCCAGCAGCTCGGGACAGGCTATTTCACCCCTCCACTTT
CDR3 protein: CASSSGQAISPLHF

J gene: TRBJ1-2
clone size: NA
V gene: TRBV5-1
D gene: NA
CDR3 DNA: TGCGCCAGCAGCTTGGATGATCGGGGTGGCTACACCTTC
CDR3 protein: CASSLDDRGGYTF

J gene: TRBJ2-5
clone size: NA
V gene: TRBV11-3
D gene: TRBD2
CDR3 DNA: TGTGCCAGCAGCTTAGTCATCGGGACTAGCGGGATGCACTTC
CDR3 protein: CASSLVIGTSGMHF

J gene: TRBJ1-5
clone size: NA
V gene: TRBV20-1
D gene: NA
CDR3 DNA: TGCAGTGCTGGGGGGGACATAGGGGATCAGCCCCAGCATTTT
CDR3 protein: CSAGGDIGDQPQHF

J gene: TRBJ2-4
clone size: NA
V gene: TRBV24-1
D gene: NA
CDR3 DNA: TGTGCCACCAGTGATTTGCCACAGATTCTGATAGCCAAAAACATTCAGTACTTC
CDR3 protein: CATSDLPQILIAKNIQYF

J gene: TRBJ2-7
clone size: few
V gene: TRBV6-1
D gene: TRBD1
CDR3 DNA: TGTGCCAGCAGTCCACAGGGGGAAGTACGTGAGCAGTACTTC
CDR3 protein: CASSPQGEVREQYF

J gene: TRBJ2-7
clone size: once
V gene: TRBV7-9
D gene: TRBD2
CDR3 DNA: TGTGCCAGCAGCTTTACACTAGCGGGATACGAGCAGTACTTC
CDR3 protein: CASSFTLAGYEQYF